What follows describes a single TCR beta chain. Antigen unknown. This record comes from a study of T cell repertoires in cytomegalovirus infection. Across the whole study: Used in the study were CMV epitopes, some recently identified and HLA-C-restricted, others well-studied and HLA-B-restricted. Matching HLA type and CMV infection were both indicated by public TCR beta signatures.

V lost 0 bases to trimming and J lost 8 bases, with 23 bases between them. Germline V gene data show CDR1 as MNHEY and CDR2 as SVGEGT. The CDR3 is made up of 18 amino acids. TCRdb re-analysed the reads in MiXCR, keeping a single row per CDR3 protein. The repertoire has about 69,000 distinct CDR3 sequences, around 28% of them found once; the top ten carry 59%. Findings and limits, study-wide: It was HLA-C-restricted CMV-specific TCR beta clonotypes that dominated the response ex vivo. Cumulative frequency of public TCR beta families picked out carriers of CMV plus the relevant HLA.

The chain has TRBV6-2 or TRBV6-3 and TRBJ2-1; tentatively, D is TRBD1 (7 bases). The sequencing here drew on CD8+ T cells from cultured PBMCs, taken from culture after CMV antigen stimulation. The receptor comes from a human donor in good health (CMV status not recorded). Some clones in this sample may be carry-over from other donors' samples. Here the CDR3 reads CASSYSTRGLGGVDEQFF. The CDR3 coding sequence is TGTGCCAGCAGTTACTCGACTAGGGGGCTGGGGGGAGTCGATGAGCAGTTCTTC.